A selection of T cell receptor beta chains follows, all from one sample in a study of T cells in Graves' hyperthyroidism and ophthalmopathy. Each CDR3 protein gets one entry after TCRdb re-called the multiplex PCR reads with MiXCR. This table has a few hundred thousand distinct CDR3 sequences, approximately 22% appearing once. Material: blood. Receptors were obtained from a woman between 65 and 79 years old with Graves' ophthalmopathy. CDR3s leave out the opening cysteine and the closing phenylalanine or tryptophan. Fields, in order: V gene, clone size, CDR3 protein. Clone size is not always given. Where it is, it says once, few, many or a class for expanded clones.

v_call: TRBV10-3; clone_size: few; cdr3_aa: AISDYGADEAF
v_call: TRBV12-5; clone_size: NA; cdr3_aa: ASREGQSYEQY
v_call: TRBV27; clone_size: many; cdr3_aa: ASSLGQSNSPLH
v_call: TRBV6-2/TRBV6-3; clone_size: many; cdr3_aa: ASARAGNYEQY
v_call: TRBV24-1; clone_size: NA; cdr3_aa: ATSGTSSYEQY
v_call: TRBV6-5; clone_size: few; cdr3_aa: ASSYDRRNNEQF
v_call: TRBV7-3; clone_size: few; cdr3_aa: ASSPQGSGELF
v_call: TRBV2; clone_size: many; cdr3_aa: ASSISSSGANVLT
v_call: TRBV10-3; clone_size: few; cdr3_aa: AAMTSLGIEAF
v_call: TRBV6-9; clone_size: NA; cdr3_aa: ASSYLPVGGYT
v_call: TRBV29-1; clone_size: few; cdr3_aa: SVDSTGDNYGYT
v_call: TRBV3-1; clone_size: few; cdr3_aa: ASSQAAGMVTGELF
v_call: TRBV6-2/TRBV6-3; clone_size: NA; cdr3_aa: ASSRSRELTDTQY
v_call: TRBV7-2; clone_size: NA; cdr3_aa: ASSLEPTYGYT
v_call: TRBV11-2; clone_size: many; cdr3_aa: ASSSQGHGYT
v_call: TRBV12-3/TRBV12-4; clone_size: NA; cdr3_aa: ASLVTGNTEAF
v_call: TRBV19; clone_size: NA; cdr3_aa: ASSIDHSKGYEQY